The 24 T cell receptor beta chains in this list originate from one sample, sequenced in a study of blood T cell repertoires in COVID-19. The protocol was immunoSEQ multiplex PCR, while the TCRdb copy is restricted to in-frame clones and leaves out a portion. Of some 98,000 clones in the sample, 70% to 85% are singletons; the top ten hold about 10%. The sequenced sample was peripheral blood. Receptors originate from a man between 65 and 85 years old with acute or convalescent COVID-19.

This rearrangement joins TRBV19 to TRBJ2-6; 8 bases are a match to TRBD2. J lost 0 bases, V lost 7 bases, and 14 bases had no gene match. This CDR3 comprises 19 residues. Looked up from germline, CDR1 is LNHDA and CDR2 is SQIVND (reference sequence). The CDR3 DNA sequence: TGTGCCAGTACCCCGGGGGGGCAGGGAGGGCCCTCTGGGGCCAACGTCCTGACTTTC. It specifies CASTPGGQGGPSGANVLTF.

The chain combines TRBV6-1 with TRBJ2-7, with 8 bases lining up with TRBD1. The CDR3 extends over 15 amino acids. Germline V gene lookup returns CDR1 MNHNS and CDR2 SASEGT. V trimming: 3 bases; J trimming: 3 bases; junction bases outside the gene matches: 7. CDR3 sequence: CASSDPGQAIYEQYF. CDR3 nucleotides: TGTGCCAGCAGTGATCCGGGACAGGCCATCTACGAGCAGTACTTC.

The chain is built from TRBV19 and TRBJ1-2; the match to TRBD1 covers 10 bases. The germline V gene has CDR1 LNHDA and CDR2 SQIVND (reference sequence). This CDR3 spans 18 amino acids. The trim removed 5 bases at V and 2 bases at J, leaving 14 bases unmatched. The CDR3 nucleotides read TGTGCCAGTAGTCCATCTCCGGGACAGGGGCGGTTAAACTATGGCTACACCTTC. Protein: CASSPSPGQGRLNYGYTF.

The genes are TRBV2 and TRBJ2-1; D ambiguous. The CDR3 covers 13 residues. Trimming cost V 8 bases and J 1 base, with 9 bases left between them. CDR1 SNHLY and CDR2 FYNNEI come from the germline V gene. CDR3 protein: CASRASSYNEQFF. In DNA form, the CDR3 reads TGTGCCAGCCGTGCCTCTTCCTACAATGAGCAGTTCTTC.

The CDR3 DNA follows: TGCAGCGTGCTATTGGGACAGGAAGACACTGAAGCTTTCTTT. Its translation is CSVLLGQEDTEAFF. This chain links TRBV29-1 with TRBJ1-1; TRBD1 aligns across 8 bases. V shed 6 bases, J shed 3 bases, and the junction held 9 bases outside the gene matches. Germline V gene sequence: CDR1 SQVTM, CDR2 ANQGSEA. The CDR3 length is 14 residues.

This clone was counted once. This sequence joins TRBV21-1 and TRBJ2-7; the tabulated D call, TRBD2, remains unverified against the DNA. TRBV21-1 is deemed a pseudogene. The CDR3 runs 18 residues. CDR3 bases: TGTGCCAGCAGCGAAGCCGGGACTAGCGGGGGTTCCCCCTACGAGCAGTACTTC. This translates into CASSEAGTSGGSPYEQYF.

The J gene is TRBJ2-7, the V gene TRBV2; possible D gene TRBD1, 6 bases. The ends were cut back, 7 bases at V and 2 bases at J, with 12 bases in the middle. The CDR3 totals 13 residues. CDR1 SNHLY and CDR2 FYNNEI come from the germline V gene. This CDR3 reads CASKRQVTYEQYF. The CDR3 bases are TGTGCCAGCAAGAGACAGGTTACCTACGAGCAGTACTTC.

In this sample, this clone turned up a few times. The CDR3 bases are TGTGCCAGCAGCGTTTCTCCCGGGGCTAATGAAAAACTGTTTTTT. Residues: CASSVSPGANEKLFF. This chain links TRBV9 with TRBJ1-4; D is unclear. Germline CDR1 SGDLS, CDR2 YYNGEE. CDR3 length: 15 residues. Deletions cut 2 bases from V and 3 bases from J, with 11 bases between.

CDR3 protein: CASSPLRVNTEAFF. CDR3 nucleotides: TGCGCCAGCAGCCCCTTGAGGGTGAACACTGAAGCTTTCTTT. The V call is TRBV5-1, the J call TRBJ1-1; D gene unclear. Germline V gene data show CDR1 as SGHRS and CDR2 as YFSETQ. V was trimmed by 4 bases and J by 0 bases, leaving 10 bases between them. CDR3 length equals 14 residues.

V gene TRBV30 combines with J gene TRBJ1-5, with 8 positions matching TRBD1. Trimming took 4 bases from V and 6 from J; bases not matched to a gene: 8. Germline CDR1 reads GTSNPN; CDR2 reads SVGIG (reference sequence). The CDR3 runs 14 residues. Here the CDR3 DNA reads TGTGCCTGGACCCAGACAGGGGTGGCTCAGCCCCAGCATTTT. The encoded protein is CAWTQTGVAQPQHF.

The J gene is TRBJ2-5, the V gene TRBV5-1; 8 bases line up with TRBD1. The CDR3 runs to 14 residues. Germline CDR1 is SGHRS and CDR2 is YFSETQ. The trim removed 5 bases at V and 5 bases at J, leaving 8 bases unmatched. CDR3: CASRTGTGEETQYF. The CDR3 nucleotides read TGCGCCAGCAGAACCGGGACAGGTGAGGAGACCCAGTACTTC.

In regard to this clone: One end of the junction fails to match germline, which may point to a read error. V usage is TRBV3-1 (or the pseudogene TRBV3-2) and J usage is TRBJ2-1, with 7 bases identical to TRBD2. Per the germline V gene, CDR1 is LGHDT and CDR2 is YNNKEL (reference sequence). CDR3 length equals 12 residues. CDR3 nucleotides: TGTGCCAGCAGCCAAGGGACTAGTCTTATACTCTTC. It is translated as CASSQGTSLILF.

The rearrangement links TRBV3-1 (or the pseudogene TRBV3-2) to TRBJ2-5, with TRBD2 identical over 9 bases. Germline loops: CDR1 LGHDT, CDR2 YNNKEL (reference sequence). The CDR3 has 15 residues. Trimming cost V 4 bases and J 5 bases; bases outside gene matches: 8. The DNA for the CDR3 is TGTGCCAGCAGCCCTAGCGGGGTCCGACTGGAGACCCAGTACTTC. Translation: CASSPSGVRLETQYF.

This clone was counted once. The rearrangement joins TRBV13 to TRBJ2-1; D might be TRBD2 (5 bases). CDR1 and CDR2 from the germline V gene are PRHDT and FYEKMQ (reference sequence). Trimming pared 0 bases from V and 0 bases from J, leaving 6 bases between. The CDR3 contains 15 residues. The CDR3 DNA follows: TGTGCCAGCAGCTTAGGAGGGAGCTCCTACAATGAGCAGTTCTTC. Translating it yields CASSLGGSSYNEQFF.

This sequence joins TRBV9 and TRBJ1-4; 9 positions match TRBD1. CDR1 is SGDLS, CDR2 YYNGEE, per germline. V dropped 1 base and J dropped 1; count of bases not matched to a gene: 2. This CDR3 comprises 16 residues. The CDR3 is CASSVSTGGTNEKLFF. The DNA of the CDR3 is TGTGCCAGCAGCGTATCGACAGGGGGAACTAATGAAAAACTGTTTTTT.

This chain joins TRBV11-2 and TRBJ1-5; perhaps TRBD1 as D (6 bases). Trimming left V 1 base short and J 6 bases short, with 13 bases between. In germline, CDR1 is SGHAT, CDR2 FQNNGV. The CDR3 totals 15 residues. For the CDR3, the DNA is TGTGCCAGCAGCTTAGCAGGGGTTCGAGGTCAGCCCCAGCATTTT. Its protein product is CASSLAGVRGQPQHF.

The V gene is TRBV16, the J gene TRBJ2-7; 9 bases align to TRBD1. The CDR3 spans 14 residues. V was pared by 6 bases and J by 5 bases, with 8 bases of the junction left unmatched. CDR1 and CDR2 from the germline V gene are KGHSY and FQNENV. The CDR3 protein is CASRPGTGKNEQYF. CDR3 in DNA: TGTGCCAGCAGACCCGGGACAGGGAAAAACGAGCAGTACTTC.

This clone showed up just once. The chain couples TRBV12-5 to TRBJ1-1; D not resolved. The ends were cut back, 1 base at V and 1 base at J, with 4 bases in the middle. CDR1 and CDR2 (germline): LGHNT, FRNRAP. The CDR3 is made up of 13 amino acids. The CDR3 bases are TGTGCTAGTGGTTTGGCCAGGAACACTGAAGCTTTCTTT. Protein product: CASGLARNTEAFF.

The rearrangement uses TRBV4-1 and TRBJ2-4; 10 bases map to TRBD2. Germline lookup yields CDR1 MGHRA and CDR2 YSYEKL. The CDR3 sequence is 16 residues long. The J segment lost 6 bases and the V segment lost 2 bases, leaving 7 bases of the junction unmatched. CDR3 region: CASSQPAGGAGNIQYF. CDR3 nucleotides: TGCGCCAGCAGCCAACCAGCGGGGGGGGCGGGAAACATTCAGTACTTC.

V and J are TRBV4-2 and TRBJ2-3, with TRBD2 identical over 8 bases. The CDR3 runs to 16 residues. V dropped 3 bases and J dropped 0; count of bases not matched to a gene: 5. Germline V gene sequence: CDR1 LGHNA, CDR2 YNFKEQ. The CDR3 nucleotides read TGTGCCAGCAGCCAGCAACTAGCGGTTAGCACAGATACGCAGTATTTT. Residues: CASSQQLAVSTDTQYF.

The chain employs TRBV9 and TRBJ2-2; tentative D call: TRBD1 (7 bases). V was cut by 0 bases and J by 4 bases, with 16 bases left in between. The length of the CDR3 is 17 residues. CDR1 is SGDLS and CDR2 is YYNGEE in the germline V gene. The CDR3 here is CASSVGLIRGVTGELFF. CDR3 coding DNA: TGTGCCAGCAGCGTAGGTCTAATCAGGGGGGTCACCGGGGAGCTGTTTTTT. Based on the CDR3 plus reference TRBV9 and TRBJ2-2, the full variable domain is DSGVTQTPKHLITATGQRVTLRCSPRSGDLSVYWYQQSLDQGLQFLIQYYNGEERAKGNILERFSAQQFPDLHSELNLSSLELGDSALYFCASSVGLIRGVTGELFFGEGSRLTVL.

This chain's CDR3 is CNAGLAYNEQFF. The DNA of the CDR3 is TGCAACGCGGGACTAGCATACAATGAGCAGTTCTTC. The V and J genes are TRBV29-1 and TRBJ2-1, with 9 bases lining up with TRBD2. Germline V gene sequence: CDR1 SQVTM, CDR2 ANQGSEA. CDR3 length equals 12 residues.

This chain uses TRBV5-1 with TRBJ1-4, with 10 nucleotides matching TRBD1. The CDR3 loop spans 20 amino acids. V lost 3 bases, J lost 1 base, and 15 bases stayed unmatched. The V gene's germline CDR1 is SGHRS and CDR2 YFSETQ. The DNA for the CDR3 is TGCGCCAGCAGCTACGAGCCGCTGACAGGGGGCGCCGGAACTAATGAAAAACTGTTTTTT. Protein product: CASSYEPLTGGAGTNEKLFF. Supplemented by reference TRBV5-1 and TRBJ1-4, the full variable domain reads KAGVTQTPRYLIKTRGQQVTLSCSPISGHRSVSWYQQTPGQGLQFLFEYFSETQRNKGNFPGRFSGRQFSNSRSEMNVSTLELGDSALYLCASSYEPLTGGAGTNEKLFFGSGTQLSVL.

The chain carries TRBV19 and TRBJ2-1, with 10 bases fitting TRBD2. CDR1 LNHDA and CDR2 SQIVND come from the germline V gene (reference sequence). The CDR3 loop spans 15 amino acids. The ends lost 4 bases at V and 15 bases at J; junction bases unmatched: 15. The CDR3 sequence: CASSKGGTSVWRMFF. As DNA, the CDR3 is TGTGCCAGTAGTAAGGGCGGGACTAGCGTATGGAGAATGTTCTTC.